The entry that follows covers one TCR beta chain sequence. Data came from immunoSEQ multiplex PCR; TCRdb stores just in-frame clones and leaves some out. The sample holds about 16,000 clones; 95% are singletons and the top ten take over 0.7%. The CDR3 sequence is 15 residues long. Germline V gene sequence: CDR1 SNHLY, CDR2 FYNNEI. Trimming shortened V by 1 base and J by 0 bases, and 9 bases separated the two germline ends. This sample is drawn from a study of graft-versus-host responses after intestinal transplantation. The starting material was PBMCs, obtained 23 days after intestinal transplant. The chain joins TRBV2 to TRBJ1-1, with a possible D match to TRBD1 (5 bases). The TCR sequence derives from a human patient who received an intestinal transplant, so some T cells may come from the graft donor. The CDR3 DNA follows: TGTGCCAGCAGTGAAGTCGGGGGTATGAACACTGAAGCTTTCTTT. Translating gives CASSEVGGMNTEAFF.